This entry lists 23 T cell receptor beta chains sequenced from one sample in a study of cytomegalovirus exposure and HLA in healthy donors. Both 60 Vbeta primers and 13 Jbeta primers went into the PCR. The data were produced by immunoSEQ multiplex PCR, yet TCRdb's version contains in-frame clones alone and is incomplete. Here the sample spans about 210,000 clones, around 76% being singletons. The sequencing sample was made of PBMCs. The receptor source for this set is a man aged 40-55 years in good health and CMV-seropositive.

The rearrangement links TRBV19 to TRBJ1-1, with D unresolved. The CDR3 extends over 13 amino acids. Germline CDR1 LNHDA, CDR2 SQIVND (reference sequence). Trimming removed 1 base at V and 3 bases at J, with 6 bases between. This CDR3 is CASSIAGYTEAFF. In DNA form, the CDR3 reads TGTGCCAGTAGTATAGCAGGTTACACTGAAGCTTTCTTT. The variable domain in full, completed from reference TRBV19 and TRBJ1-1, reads DGGITQSPKYLFRKEGQNVTLSCEQNLNHDAMYWYRQDPGQGLRLIYYSQIVNDFQKGDIAEGYSVSREKKESFPLTVTSAQKNPTAFYLCASSIAGYTEAFFGQGTRLTVV.

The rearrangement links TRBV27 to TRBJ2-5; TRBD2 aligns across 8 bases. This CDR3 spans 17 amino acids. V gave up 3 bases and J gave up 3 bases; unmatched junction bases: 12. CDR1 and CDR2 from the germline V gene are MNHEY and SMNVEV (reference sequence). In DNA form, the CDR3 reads TGTGCCAGCAGTTTGTTTGTTACTAGCGGAGTAAAAGAGACCCAGTACTTC. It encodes CASSLFVTSGVKETQYF.

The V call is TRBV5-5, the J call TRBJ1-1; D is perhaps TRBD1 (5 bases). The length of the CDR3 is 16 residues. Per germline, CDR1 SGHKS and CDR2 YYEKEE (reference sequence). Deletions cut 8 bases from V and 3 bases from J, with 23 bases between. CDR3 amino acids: CASTNMGTDRYTEAFF. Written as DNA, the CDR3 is TGTGCCAGTACCAATATGGGAACCGACAGATACACTGAAGCTTTCTTT.

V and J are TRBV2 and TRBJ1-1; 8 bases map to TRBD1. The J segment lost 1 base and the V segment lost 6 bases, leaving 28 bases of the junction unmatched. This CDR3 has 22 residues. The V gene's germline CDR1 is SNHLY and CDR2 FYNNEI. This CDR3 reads CASSRNIRNDRGLVGGNTEAFF. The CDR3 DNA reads TGTGCCAGCAGCCGGAATATACGAAACGACAGGGGCTTAGTTGGGGGGAACACTGAAGCTTTCTTT.

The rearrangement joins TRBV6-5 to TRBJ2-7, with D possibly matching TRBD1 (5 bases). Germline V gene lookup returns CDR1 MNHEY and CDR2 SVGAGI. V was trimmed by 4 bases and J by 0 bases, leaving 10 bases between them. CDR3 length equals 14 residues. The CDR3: CASSLDTSSYEQYF. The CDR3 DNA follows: TGTGCCAGCAGTTTGGACACCTCCTCCTACGAGCAGTACTTC.

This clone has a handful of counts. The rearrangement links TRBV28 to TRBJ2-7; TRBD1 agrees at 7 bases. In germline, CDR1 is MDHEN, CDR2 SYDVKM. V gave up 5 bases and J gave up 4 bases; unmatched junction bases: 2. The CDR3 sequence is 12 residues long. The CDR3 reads CASSLQGYEQYV. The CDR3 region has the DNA TGTGCCAGCAGTCTACAGGGGTACGAGCAGTACGTC.

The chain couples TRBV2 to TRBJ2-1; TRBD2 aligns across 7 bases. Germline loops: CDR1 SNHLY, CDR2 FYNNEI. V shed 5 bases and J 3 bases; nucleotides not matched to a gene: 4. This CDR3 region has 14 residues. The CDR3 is CASSPRTSYNEQFF. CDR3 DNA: TGTGCCAGCAGTCCCCGGACTAGCTACAATGAGCAGTTCTTC. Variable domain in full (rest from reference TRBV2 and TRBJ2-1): EPEVTQTPSHQVTQMGQEVILRCVPISNHLYFYWYRQILGQKVEFLVSFYNNEISEKSEIFDDQFSVERPDGSNFTLKIRSTKLEDSAMYFCASSPRTSYNEQFFGPGTRLTVL.

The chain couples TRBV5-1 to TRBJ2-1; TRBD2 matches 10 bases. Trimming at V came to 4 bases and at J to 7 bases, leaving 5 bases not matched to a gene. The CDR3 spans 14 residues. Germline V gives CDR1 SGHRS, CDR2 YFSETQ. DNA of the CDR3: TGCGCCAGCAGCGCCACTAGCGGGGATAATGAGCAGTTCTTC. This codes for CASSATSGDNEQFF.

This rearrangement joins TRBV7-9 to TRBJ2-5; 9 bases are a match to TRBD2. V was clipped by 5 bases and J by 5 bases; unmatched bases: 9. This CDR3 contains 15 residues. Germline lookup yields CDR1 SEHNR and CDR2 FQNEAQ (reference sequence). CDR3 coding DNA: TGTGCCAGCAGCCCAAAGGGGGCGGGAGGGGAGACCCAGTACTTC. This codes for CASSPKGAGGETQYF.

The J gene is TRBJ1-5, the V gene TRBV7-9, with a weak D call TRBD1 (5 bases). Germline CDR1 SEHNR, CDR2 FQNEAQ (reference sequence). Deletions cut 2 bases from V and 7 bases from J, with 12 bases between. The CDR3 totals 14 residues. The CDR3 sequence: CASSLWGEGQPQHF. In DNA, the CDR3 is TGTGCCAGCAGCTTATGGGGGGAGGGGCAGCCCCAGCATTTT.

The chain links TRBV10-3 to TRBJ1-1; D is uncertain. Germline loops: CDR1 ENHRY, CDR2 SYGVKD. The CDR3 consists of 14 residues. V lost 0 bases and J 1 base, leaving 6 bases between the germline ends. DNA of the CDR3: TGTGCCATCAGTGAGTCAAGCCGGAACACTGAAGCTTTCTTT. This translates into CAISESSRNTEAFF.

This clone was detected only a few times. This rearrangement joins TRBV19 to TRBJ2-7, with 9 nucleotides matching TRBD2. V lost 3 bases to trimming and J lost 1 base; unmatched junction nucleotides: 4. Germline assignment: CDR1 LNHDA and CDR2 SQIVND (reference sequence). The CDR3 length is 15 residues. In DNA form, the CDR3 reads TGTGCCAGTAGTATCGGGGCGGGAGGGTCCTACGAGCAGTACTTC. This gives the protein CASSIGAGGSYEQYF.

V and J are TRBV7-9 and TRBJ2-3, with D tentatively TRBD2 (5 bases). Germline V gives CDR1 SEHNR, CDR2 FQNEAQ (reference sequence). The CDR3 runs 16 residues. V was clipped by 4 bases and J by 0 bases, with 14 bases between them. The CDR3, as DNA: TGTGCCAGCAGCTCCGCGGGTGCGGCTAGCACAGATACGCAGTATTTT. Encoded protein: CASSSAGAASTDTQYF.

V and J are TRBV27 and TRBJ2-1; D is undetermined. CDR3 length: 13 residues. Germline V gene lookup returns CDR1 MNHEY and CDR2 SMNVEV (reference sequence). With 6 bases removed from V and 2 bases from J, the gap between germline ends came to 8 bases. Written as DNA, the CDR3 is TGTGCCAGCAGACTAAACCCCTACAATGAGCAGTTCTTC. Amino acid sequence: CASRLNPYNEQFF.

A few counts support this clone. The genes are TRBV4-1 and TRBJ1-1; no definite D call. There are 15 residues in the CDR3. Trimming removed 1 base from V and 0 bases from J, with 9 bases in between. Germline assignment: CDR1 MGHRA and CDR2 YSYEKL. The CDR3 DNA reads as TGCGCCAGCAGCCAAGGTACAGATATGAACACTGAAGCTTTCTTT. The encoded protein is CASSQGTDMNTEAFF.

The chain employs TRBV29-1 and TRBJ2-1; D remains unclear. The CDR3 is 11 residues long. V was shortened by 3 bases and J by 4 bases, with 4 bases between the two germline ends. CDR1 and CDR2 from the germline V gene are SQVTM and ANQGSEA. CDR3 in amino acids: CSVDLYNEQFF. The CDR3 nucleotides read TGCAGCGTTGATCTTTACAATGAGCAGTTCTTC.

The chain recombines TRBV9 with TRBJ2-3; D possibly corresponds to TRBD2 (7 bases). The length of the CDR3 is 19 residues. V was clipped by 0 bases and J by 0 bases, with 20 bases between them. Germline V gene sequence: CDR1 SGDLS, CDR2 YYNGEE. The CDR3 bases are TGTGCCAGCAGCGTAGAAGGGGGGTTGGCGGGAGTTAGCACAGATACGCAGTATTTT. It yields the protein CASSVEGGLAGVSTDTQYF.

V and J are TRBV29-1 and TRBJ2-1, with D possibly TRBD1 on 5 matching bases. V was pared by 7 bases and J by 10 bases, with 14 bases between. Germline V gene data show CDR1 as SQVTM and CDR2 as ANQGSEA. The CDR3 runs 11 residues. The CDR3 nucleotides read TGCAGCGCGACAGCCCCAATAGAGCAGTTCTTC. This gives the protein CSATAPIEQFF.

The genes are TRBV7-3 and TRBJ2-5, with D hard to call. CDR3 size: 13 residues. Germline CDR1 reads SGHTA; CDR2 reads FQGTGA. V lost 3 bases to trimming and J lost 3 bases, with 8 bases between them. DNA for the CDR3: TGTGCCAGCAGCTTCTCCCGGGAAGAGACCCAGTACTTC. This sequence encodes CASSFSREETQYF.

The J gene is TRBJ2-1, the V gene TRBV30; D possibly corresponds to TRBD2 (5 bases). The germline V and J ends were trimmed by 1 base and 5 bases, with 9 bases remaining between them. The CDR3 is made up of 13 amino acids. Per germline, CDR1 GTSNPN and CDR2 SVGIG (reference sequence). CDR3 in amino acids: CAWSALAHNEQFF. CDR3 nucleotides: TGTGCCTGGAGTGCGCTAGCCCACAATGAGCAGTTCTTC.

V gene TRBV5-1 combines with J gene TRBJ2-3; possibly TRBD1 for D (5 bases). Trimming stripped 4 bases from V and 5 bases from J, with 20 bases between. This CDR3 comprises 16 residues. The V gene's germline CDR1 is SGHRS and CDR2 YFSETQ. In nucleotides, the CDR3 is TGCGCCAGCAGCCCCGCGTTAGGGGCTGTGGTAGATACGCAGTATTTT. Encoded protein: CASSPALGAVVDTQYF.

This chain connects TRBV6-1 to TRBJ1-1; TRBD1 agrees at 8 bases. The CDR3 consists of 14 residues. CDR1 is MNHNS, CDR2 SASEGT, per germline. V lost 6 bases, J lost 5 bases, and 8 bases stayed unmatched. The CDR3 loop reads CASSKDRVGTEAFF. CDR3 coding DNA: TGTGCCAGCAGCAAGGACAGGGTCGGGACTGAAGCTTTCTTT.

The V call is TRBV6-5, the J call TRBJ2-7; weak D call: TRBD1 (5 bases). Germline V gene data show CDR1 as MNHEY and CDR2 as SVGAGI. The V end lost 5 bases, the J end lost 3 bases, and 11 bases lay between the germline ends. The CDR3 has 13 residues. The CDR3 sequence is CASSTDSYYEQYF. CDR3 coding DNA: TGTGCCAGCAGTACTGACAGTTACTACGAGCAGTACTTC.